The 13 T cell receptor beta chains presented below share a single source sample, sequenced in a study of regulatory T cells in long-lasting Graves disease. As to time point: newly diagnosed GD, antithyroid drugs for less than 3 months. Preparation of the TCR library used RNA extracted from PBMCs. Investigators prepared the TCR beta libraries by applying iRepertoire HTBI primers and Arm-PCR of CDR3 regions. TCRdb processed the multiplex PCR reads anew with MiXCR; each CDR3 protein has one entry. This sample has around 450,000 distinct CDR3 sequences, with around 16% found just once. The data also belong to a second study, concerning T cells in Graves' hyperthyroidism and ophthalmopathy.

The material sequenced was peripheral blood mononuclear cells (PBMCs), taken at new diagnosis, from a patient treated with antithyroid drugs. The receptors derive from a woman aged 40 to 49 with Graves disease.

This chain connects TRBV28 to TRBJ2-7; D is uncertain. The CDR3 totals 13 residues. With 5 bases removed from V and 4 bases from J, the gap between germline ends came to 12 bases. Germline lookup yields CDR1 MDHEN and CDR2 SYDVKM. CDR3 amino acids: CASSLPLMYEQYF. CDR3 DNA: TGTGCCAGCAGTCTCCCCTTAATGTACGAGCAGTACTTC.

This clonotype was recorded at least ten times. The chain has TRBV12-3 or TRBV12-4 and TRBJ2-7, with D perhaps TRBD1 (5 bases). The CDR3 consists of 14 residues. Trimming took off 2 bases at V and 1 base at J, with 9 bases between the two ends. CDR3 coding DNA: TGTGCCAGCAGTTTATGGGGCAGATCCTACGAGCAGTACTTC. The encoded protein is CASSLWGRSYEQYF.

The chain is built from TRBV11-2 and TRBJ2-5; no reliable D call. The J call could be wrong; TRBJ2-1 is a better fit for the DNA end. The CDR3 is made up of 14 amino acids. CDR1 and CDR2 from the germline V gene are SGHAT and FQNNGV. The CDR3 is CASSLFADRNEQFF. CDR3 sequence (DNA): TGTGCCAGCAGCTTATTCGCGGATCGCAATGAGCAGTTCTTC.

The V call is TRBV27, the J call TRBJ2-1, with TRBD2 matching 10 bases. The germline V gene encodes CDR1 MNHEY and CDR2 SMNVEV (reference sequence). The CDR3 totals 17 residues. The J segment lost 8 bases and the V segment lost 0 bases, leaving 10 bases of the junction unmatched. This CDR3 is CASSLSWNLAGEDEQFF. Here the CDR3 DNA reads TGTGCCAGCAGTTTATCGTGGAACCTAGCGGGAGAGGATGAGCAGTTCTTC.

As concerns this clonotype: A much larger clone sits a single nucleotide away, making a read error possible. Because it lacks the conserved phenylalanine or tryptophan at the end, this CDR3 is likely a read error. V gene TRBV4-2 combines with J gene TRBJ1-2, with TRBD1 as a possible D gene (6 bases). The germline V gene encodes CDR1 LGHNA and CDR2 YNFKEQ. The V end lost 3 bases, the J end lost 2 bases, and 10 bases lay between the germline ends. This CDR3 comprises 14 residues. CDR3 bases: TGTGCCAGCAGCCACCCCGGACAGAACTATGGCTACACCCTC. Translated: CASSHPGQNYGYTL.

This clonotype was detected many times. The junction differs from germline at one of its ends, possibly a read error. The V call is TRBV7-8, the J call TRBJ2-1; 7 bases align to TRBD1. The CDR3 contains 13 residues. CDR1 and CDR2 (germline): SGHVS, FQNEAQ. The CDR3 DNA sequence: TGTGCCAGCAGCTCCACCTCCGGGACAGCTTTGCTCTTC. It translates to CASSSTSGTALLF.

This clonotype was seen a few times. The gene calls are TRBV30 and TRBJ2-3; maybe TRBD2 (6 bases). Trimming shortened V by 4 bases and J by 4 bases, and 12 bases separated the two germline ends. The germline V gene has CDR1 GTSNPN and CDR2 SVGIG (reference sequence). This CDR3 region has 13 residues. Written as DNA, the CDR3 is TGTGCCTGGAACCCCGGGACTTCAGATACGCAGTATTTT. This codes for CAWNPGTSDTQYF.

This clonotype was found many times. This chain connects TRBV12-3 or TRBV12-4 to TRBJ2-2; 10 bases align to TRBD1. The CDR3 extends over 16 amino acids. The V segment lost 6 bases and the J segment 4 bases; nucleotides outside the gene matches: 8. The CDR3 nucleotides are TGTGCCAGCAGCTCGGGACAGGGGTCCGGCACCGGGGAGCTGTTTTTT. It translates to CASSSGQGSGTGELFF.

This clonotype has at least ten counts. The genes are TRBV15 and TRBJ2-3; either TRBD1 or TRBD2 may fit D (5 bases each). CDR1 is LNHNV, CDR2 YYDKDF, per germline (reference sequence). The CDR3 totals 16 residues. Trimming took off 1 base at V and 0 bases at J, with 11 bases between the two ends. CDR3 loop: CATSRGVWGSTDTQYF. For the CDR3, the DNA is TGTGCCACCAGCAGAGGGGTTTGGGGGAGCACAGATACGCAGTATTTT.

This chain joins TRBV4-2 and TRBJ1-1; a possible D gene is TRBD1 (6 bases). V was trimmed by 5 bases and J by 3 bases, leaving 16 bases between them. This CDR3 region has 15 residues. CDR1 is LGHNA and CDR2 is YNFKEQ in the germline V gene. The CDR3 reads CASSTQGNRDTEAFF. CDR3 DNA: TGTGCCAGCAGCACTCAGGGGAATAGAGACACTGAAGCTTTCTTT.

The CDR3 sequence: CSASVTSRRDQETQYF. The CDR3 bases are TGCAGTGCTAGCGTGACTAGCAGGAGGGACCAAGAGACCCAGTACTTC. V and J are TRBV20-1 and TRBJ2-5; 7 bases agree with TRBD2. The CDR3 loop spans 16 amino acids. CDR1 is DFQATT, CDR2 SNEGSKA, per germline (reference sequence). The J segment lost 0 bases and the V segment lost 3 bases, leaving 10 bases of the junction unmatched.

This clonotype has ten or more counts. J is TRBJ2-2 and V is TRBV29-1; TRBD1 aligns across 9 bases. Losses at the gene ends were 7 bases for V and 5 bases for J; bases not matched to a gene: 14. This CDR3 contains 16 residues. Looked up from germline, CDR1 is SQVTM and CDR2 is ANQGSEA. The CDR3 sequence: CSARGATGGKTGELFF. The CDR3 coding sequence is TGCAGCGCCAGAGGGGCTACAGGGGGCAAAACCGGGGAGCTGTTTTTT.

This clonotype was picked up a small number of times. This rearrangement joins TRBV19 to TRBJ1-5; tentative D call: TRBD1 (5 bases). CDR1 is LNHDA, CDR2 SQIVND, per germline (reference sequence). This CDR3 is built from 13 residues. Trimming stripped 3 bases from V and 6 bases from J, with 9 bases between. The CDR3: CASSIWGAQPQHF. The CDR3 bases are TGTGCCAGTAGTATTTGGGGCGCTCAGCCCCAGCATTTT.